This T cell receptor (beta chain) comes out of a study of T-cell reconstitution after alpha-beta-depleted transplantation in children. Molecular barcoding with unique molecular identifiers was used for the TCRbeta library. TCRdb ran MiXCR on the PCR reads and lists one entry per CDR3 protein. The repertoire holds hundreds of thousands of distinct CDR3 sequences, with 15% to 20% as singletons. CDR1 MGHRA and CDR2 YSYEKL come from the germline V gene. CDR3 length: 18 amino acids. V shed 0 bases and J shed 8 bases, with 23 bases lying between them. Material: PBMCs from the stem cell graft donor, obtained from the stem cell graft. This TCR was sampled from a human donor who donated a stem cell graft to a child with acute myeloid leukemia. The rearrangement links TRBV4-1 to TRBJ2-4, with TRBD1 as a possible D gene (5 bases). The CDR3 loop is CASSQDLGAGHGWDIQYF. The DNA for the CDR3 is TGCGCCAGCAGCCAAGACCTAGGCGCAGGGCATGGTTGGGACATTCAGTACTTC.